This T cell receptor (beta chain) was captured by sequencing in a study of Graves' ophthalmopathy and Graves' hyperthyroidism. Study observations and caveats: In blood appeared most of the expanded thyroid clonotypes whose frequency exceeded 0.001.

RNA transcripts were the template, and TCR beta CDR3 regions were amplified from them. The workflow started with a first-round RT-PCR run with HTBI primers and then moved on to a second-round multiplex PCR. Each CDR3 protein gets one entry after TCRdb re-called the multiplex PCR reads with MiXCR. Here the sample spans 580,000 or so distinct CDR3 sequences, less than 40% being singletons. On this clonotype: The target antigen is unknown. Because the CDR3's place on the DNA is in doubt, the DNA is left out and the CDR3 is given as listed by TCRdb.

The CDR3 adds up to 23 amino acids, both ends counted. Germline CDR1 and CDR2: SEHNR and FQNEAQ (reference sequence). Diagnosis relied on clinical symptoms, serum thyroxine, TRAb, thyroid ultrasound and orbital computed tomography. This rearrangement joins TRBV7-9 to TRBJ2-5; TRBD1, as called in the table, went unchecked against the DNA. Specimen: peripheral blood or thyroid tissue (not recorded which). The sequence came from an adult man with Graves' hyperthyroidism. The CDR3 region is CASSIYLCSVGGPGQGARGTQYF.